This T cell receptor beta chain was identified in a study of early T cells in non-severe SARS-CoV-2 infection. Study details: Bulk RNA from unsorted whole blood was sequenced; chains were unpaired.

Note on this clonotype: Its antigen is unknown.

The CDR3 sequence is 13 residues long. Looked up from germline, CDR1 is LGHNA and CDR2 is YSLEER. Trimming shortened V by 0 bases and J by 10 bases, and 10 bases separated the two germline ends. Attached unique molecular identifiers marked individual cDNA molecules. TCRdb reanalysed the 5' RACE reads using MiXCR and keeps one entry per CDR3 protein. The repertoire includes about 100,000 distinct CDR3 sequences, 8.5% to 14% of them detected once, and about 7.6% sits in the top ten. Study-level points and caveats: VDJdb matching skewed toward anti-spike CD8 responses, missing private and CD4 specificities.

This receptor was identified in an adult who was a healthcare worker with PCR-confirmed SARS-CoV-2 infection or an uninfected control (not recorded which). Sequencing used whole blood. The chain links TRBV4-3 to TRBJ2-1; no reliable D call. The CDR3 nucleotides are TGCGCCAGCAGCCAAGATGGGCGCAGGGAGCAGTTCTTC. Translated, it gives CASSQDGRREQFF.